This TCR beta chain comes out of a study of OX40 agonist ivuxolimab in advanced cancers. Study findings and constraints: Within 6 weeks, CD4+ and CD8+ blood T cells expanded clonally at 0.1 to 3.0 mg/kg.

Germline assignment: CDR1 SGHTA and CDR2 FQGTGA. V lost 3 bases and J lost 5, with 16 bases in between. CDR3 length: 15 residues. Baseline was the first blood sampling point, followed by cycle 4 day 1 and cycle 7 day 1. Repertoires were generated with immunoSEQ multiplex PCR, while TCRdb's copy carries only in-frame clones and drops some. The profile shows about 70,000 clones, roughly 85% of them singletons. About this clone itself: What it binds is unknown.

Here the sequenced sample was CD4+ or CD8+ T cells sorted from blood, taken in a trial of the OX40 agonist ivuxolimab. This TCR came from an adult with an advanced solid tumor such as melanoma, head and neck, liver or kidney cancer. V is TRBV7-3 and J is TRBJ2-5; D perhaps matches TRBD2 (6 bases). The CDR3 spells CASSFQRGVTETQYF. CDR3 bases: TGTGCCAGCAGCTTCCAACGCGGGGTTACGGAGACCCAGTACTTC.